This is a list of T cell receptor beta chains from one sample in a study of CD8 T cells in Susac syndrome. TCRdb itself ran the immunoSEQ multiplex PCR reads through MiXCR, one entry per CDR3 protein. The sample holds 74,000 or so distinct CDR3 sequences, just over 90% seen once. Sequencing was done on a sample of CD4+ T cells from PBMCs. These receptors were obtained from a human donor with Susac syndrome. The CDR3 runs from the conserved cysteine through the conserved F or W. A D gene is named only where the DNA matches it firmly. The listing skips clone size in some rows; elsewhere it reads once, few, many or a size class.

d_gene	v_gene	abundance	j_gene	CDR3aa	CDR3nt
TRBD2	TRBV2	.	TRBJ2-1	CAFPPGGQGPLNEQFF	TGTGCCTTCCCCCCGGGAGGGCAGGGTCCTCTTAATGAGCAGTTCTTC
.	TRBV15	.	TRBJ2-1	CATGRGAIYNEQFF	TGTGCCACCGGGCGGGGAGCTATTTACAATGAGCAGTTCTTC
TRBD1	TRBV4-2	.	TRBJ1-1	CASSQATGGTEAFF	TGTGCCAGCAGCCAAGCGACAGGGGGCACTGAAGCTTTCTTT
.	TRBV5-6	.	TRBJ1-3	CASSLGTYTSGNTIYF	TGTGCCAGCAGCTTGGGCACATATACCAGCGGAAACACCATATATTTT
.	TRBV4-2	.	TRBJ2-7	CASSQDNYEQYF	TGTGCCAGCAGCCAGGACAATTACGAGCAGTACTTC
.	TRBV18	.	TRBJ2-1	CASSLYDEQFF	TGTGCCAGCTCCCTTTACGATGAGCAGTTCTTC
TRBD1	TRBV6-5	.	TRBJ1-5	CASSYGPGTAFIAQHF	TGTGCCAGCAGTTATGGGCCGGGGACAGCCTTTATCGCCCAGCATTTT
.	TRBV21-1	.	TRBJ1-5	CASIPRGPSQSQPQHF	TGTGCCAGCATCCCGAGGGGACCTTCGCAAAGTCAGCCCCAGCATTTT
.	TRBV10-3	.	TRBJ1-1	CAISAGGRPYTEAFF	TGTGCCATCAGTGCCGGGGGACGGCCCTACACTGAAGCTTTCTTT
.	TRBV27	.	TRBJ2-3	CASSFRAQHSDTQYF	TGTGCCAGCAGTTTCCGCGCCCAACATTCAGATACGCAGTATTTT
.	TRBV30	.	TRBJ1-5	CAWNVAGSSLYSNQPQHF	TGTGCCTGGAATGTGGCAGGGAGCAGCCTATATAGCAATCAGCCCCAGCATTTT
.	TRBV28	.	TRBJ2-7	CASSGPDEQYF	TGTGCCAGCAGTGGTCCGGACGAGCAGTACTTC
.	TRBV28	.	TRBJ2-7	CASSLGVSSSYEQYF	TGTGCCAGCAGTTTAGGGGTTTCGAGCTCCTACGAGCAGTACTTC
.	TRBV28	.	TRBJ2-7	CASSEGGAPARYEQYF	TGTGCCAGCAGTGAAGGAGGGGCCCCGGCGCGGTACGAGCAGTACTTC
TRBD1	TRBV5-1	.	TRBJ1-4	CASYSGQASNEKLFF	TGCGCCAGCTATTCGGGACAGGCTTCTAATGAAAAACTGTTTTTT
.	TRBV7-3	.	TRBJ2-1	CASSLTGKRDNTNEQFF	TGTGCCAGCAGCTTAACAGGTAAGCGGGACAATACGAATGAGCAGTTCTTC
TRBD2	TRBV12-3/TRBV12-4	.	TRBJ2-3	CASSFQRGGPREADTQYF	TGTGCCAGCAGTTTCCAGCGGGGGGGCCCCCGTGAGGCAGATACGCAGTATTTT
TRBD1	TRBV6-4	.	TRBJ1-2	CASSPTGTGFGYTF	TGTGCCAGCAGTCCTACCGGGACAGGATTTGGCTACACCTTC
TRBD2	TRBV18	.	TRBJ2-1	CASLLAGSYNEQFF	TGTGCCAGTTTACTAGCGGGCTCCTACAATGAGCAGTTCTTC
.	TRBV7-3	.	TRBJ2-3	CASSAWSRDTQYF	TGTGCCAGCAGCGCCTGGTCTCGAGATACGCAGTATTTT
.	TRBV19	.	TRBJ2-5	CASSIDLQGPETQYF	TGTGCCAGTAGTATAGATCTACAGGGCCCAGAGACCCAGTACTTC
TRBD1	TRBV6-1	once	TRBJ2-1	CASSDHYDRDLSYNEQFF	TGTGCCAGCAGTGACCATTATGACAGGGATCTATCCTACAATGAGCAGTTCTTC
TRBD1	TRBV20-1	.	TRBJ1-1	CSARGTGGKTEAFF	TGCAGTGCTAGAGGGACAGGGGGAAAAACTGAAGCTTTCTTT
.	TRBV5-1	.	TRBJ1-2	CASSPENNYGYTF	TGCGCCAGCAGCCCAGAAAATAACTATGGCTACACCTTC
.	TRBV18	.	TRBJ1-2	CASSLGRKSDGYTF	TGTGCCAGCTCACTGGGACGGAAAAGCGATGGCTACACCTTC
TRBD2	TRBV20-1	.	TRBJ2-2	CSARTVELAERSTGELFF	TGCAGTGCCCGGACAGTCGAACTAGCGGAACGTAGCACCGGGGAGCTGTTTTTT
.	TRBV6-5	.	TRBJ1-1	CASSYGGGAVAAFF	TGTGCCAGCAGTTACGGTGGGGGGGCGGTCGCGGCTTTCTTT
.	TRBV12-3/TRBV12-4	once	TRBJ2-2	CASSFEGGPKIGELFF	TGTGCCAGCAGTTTTGAGGGGGGGCCTAAAATCGGGGAGCTGTTTTTT
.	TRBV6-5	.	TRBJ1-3	CASSYSRQLLSGNTIYF	TGTGCCAGCAGTTACTCCAGGCAGTTACTCTCTGGAAACACCATATATTTT
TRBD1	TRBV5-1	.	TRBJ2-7	CASSVRTGSYEQYF	TGCGCCAGCAGCGTTCGGACAGGATCCTACGAGCAGTACTTC
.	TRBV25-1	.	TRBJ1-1	CASSALRPQGSNTEAFF	TGTGCCAGCAGTGCCCTAAGACCACAGGGCTCGAACACTGAAGCTTTCTTT
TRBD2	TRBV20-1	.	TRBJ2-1	CSARGGRAINEQFF	TGCAGTGCTAGGGGCGGGAGGGCCATCAATGAGCAGTTCTTC
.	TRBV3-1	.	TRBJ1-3	CASMSGNTIYF	TGTGCCAGCATGTCTGGAAACACCATATATTTT
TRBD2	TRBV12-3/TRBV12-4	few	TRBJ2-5	CASSLAGGRGETQYF	TGTGCCAGCAGTCTAGCGGGGGGCCGAGGTGAGACCCAGTACTTC
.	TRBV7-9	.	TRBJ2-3	CASSLSPSSTDTQYF	TGTGCCAGCAGCTTATCCCCTAGCAGCACAGATACGCAGTATTTT
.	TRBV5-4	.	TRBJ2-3	CASSPGTPTTDTQYF	TGTGCCAGCAGCCCGGGGACTCCTACGACAGATACGCAGTATTTT
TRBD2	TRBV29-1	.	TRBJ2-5	CSVEEPHSGGMETQYF	TGCAGCGTTGAAGAACCCCATTCGGGGGGTATGGAGACCCAGTACTTC
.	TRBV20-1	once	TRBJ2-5	CSARPEETQYF	TGCAGTGCTAGACCAGAGGAGACCCAGTACTTC
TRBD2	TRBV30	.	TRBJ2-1	CAWSKGSGRGYNEQFF	TGTGCCTGGAGTAAGGGGAGCGGGAGGGGCTACAATGAGCAGTTCTTC
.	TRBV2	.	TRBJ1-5	CASSDRGSKLGQPQHF	TGTGCCAGCAGTGACCGGGGTTCGAAGTTAGGTCAGCCCCAGCATTTT